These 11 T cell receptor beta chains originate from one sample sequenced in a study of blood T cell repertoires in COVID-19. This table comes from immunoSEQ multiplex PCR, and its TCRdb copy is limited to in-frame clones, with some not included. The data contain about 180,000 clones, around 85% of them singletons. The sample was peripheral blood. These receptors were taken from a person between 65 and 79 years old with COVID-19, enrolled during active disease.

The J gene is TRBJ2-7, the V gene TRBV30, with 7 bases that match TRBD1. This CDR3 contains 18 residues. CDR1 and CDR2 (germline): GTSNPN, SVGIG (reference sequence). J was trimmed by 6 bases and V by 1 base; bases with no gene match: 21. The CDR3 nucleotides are TGTGCCTGGAGTGCCATTAGGCCCTCCGGGACAGCCTCGCCCGAGCAGTACTTC. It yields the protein CAWSAIRPSGTASPEQYF.

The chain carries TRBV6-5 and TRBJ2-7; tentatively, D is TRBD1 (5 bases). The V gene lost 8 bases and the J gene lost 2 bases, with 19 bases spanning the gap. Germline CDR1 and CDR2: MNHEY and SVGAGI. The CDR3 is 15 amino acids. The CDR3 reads CASELSQGTAYEQYF. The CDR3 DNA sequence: TGTGCCAGCGAGTTAAGTCAGGGCACAGCCTACGAGCAGTACTTC.

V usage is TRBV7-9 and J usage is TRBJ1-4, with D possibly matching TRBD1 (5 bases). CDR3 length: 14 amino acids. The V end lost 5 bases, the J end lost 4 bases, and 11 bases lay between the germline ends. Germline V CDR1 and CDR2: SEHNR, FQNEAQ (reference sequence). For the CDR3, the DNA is TGTGCCAGCAGCGCGGGACTGCTTAATGAAAAACTGTTTTTT. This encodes CASSAGLLNEKLFF.

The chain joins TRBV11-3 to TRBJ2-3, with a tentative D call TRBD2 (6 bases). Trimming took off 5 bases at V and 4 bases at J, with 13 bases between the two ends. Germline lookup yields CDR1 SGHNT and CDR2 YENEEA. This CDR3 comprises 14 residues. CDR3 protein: CASSPRASADTQYF. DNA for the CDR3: TGTGCCAGCAGCCCTAGGGCTAGCGCAGATACGCAGTATTTT. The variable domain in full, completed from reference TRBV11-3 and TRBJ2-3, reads EAGVVQSPRYKIIEKKQPVAFWCNPISGHNTLYWYLQNLGQGPELLIRYENEEAVDDSQLPKDRFSAERLKGVDSTLKIQPAELGDSAVYLCASSPRASADTQYFGPGTRLTVL.

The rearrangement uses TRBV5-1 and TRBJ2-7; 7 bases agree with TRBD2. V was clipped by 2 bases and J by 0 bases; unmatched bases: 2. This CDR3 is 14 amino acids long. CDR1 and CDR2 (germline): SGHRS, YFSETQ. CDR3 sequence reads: CASSFGGSSYEQYF. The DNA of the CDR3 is TGCGCCAGCAGCTTCGGGGGGAGCTCCTACGAGCAGTACTTC.

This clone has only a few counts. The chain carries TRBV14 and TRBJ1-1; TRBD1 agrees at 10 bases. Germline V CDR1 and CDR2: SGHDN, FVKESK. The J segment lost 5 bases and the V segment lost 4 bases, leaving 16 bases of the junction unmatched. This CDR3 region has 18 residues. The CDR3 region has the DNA TGTGCCAGCAGCCCCCCCCCACCGGGACAGGGGTTCATGACTGAAGCTTTCTTT. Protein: CASSPPPPGQGFMTEAFF.

The CDR3 region has the DNA TGTGCCAGCAGGCAGGGCTCTGGGGCCAACGTCCTGACTTTC. This translates into CASRQGSGANVLTF. J is TRBJ2-6 and V is TRBV6-5; D is perhaps TRBD1 (5 bases). The germline V gene has CDR1 MNHEY and CDR2 SVGAGI. There are 14 residues in the CDR3. V was shortened by 6 bases and J by 0 bases, with 6 bases between the two germline ends.

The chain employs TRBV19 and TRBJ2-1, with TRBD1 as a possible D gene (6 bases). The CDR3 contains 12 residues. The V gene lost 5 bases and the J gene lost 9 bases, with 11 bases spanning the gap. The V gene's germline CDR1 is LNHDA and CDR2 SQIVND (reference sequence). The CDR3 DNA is TGTGCCAGTAGTTTTAAAGGGGGTGAGCAGTTCTTC. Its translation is CASSFKGGEQFF.

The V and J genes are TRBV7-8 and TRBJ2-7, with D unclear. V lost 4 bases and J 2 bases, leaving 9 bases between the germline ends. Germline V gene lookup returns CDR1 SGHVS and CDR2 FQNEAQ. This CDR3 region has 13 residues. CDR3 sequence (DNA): TGTGCCAGCAGCTCCCGACGGGCCTACGAGCAGTACTTC. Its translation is CASSSRRAYEQYF.

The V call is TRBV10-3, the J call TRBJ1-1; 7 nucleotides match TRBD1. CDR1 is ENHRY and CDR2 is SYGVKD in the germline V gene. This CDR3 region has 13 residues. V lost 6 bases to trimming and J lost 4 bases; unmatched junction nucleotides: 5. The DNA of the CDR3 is TGTGCCATCAGCTTTACAGGGGTCACTGAAGCTTTCTTT. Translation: CAISFTGVTEAFF.

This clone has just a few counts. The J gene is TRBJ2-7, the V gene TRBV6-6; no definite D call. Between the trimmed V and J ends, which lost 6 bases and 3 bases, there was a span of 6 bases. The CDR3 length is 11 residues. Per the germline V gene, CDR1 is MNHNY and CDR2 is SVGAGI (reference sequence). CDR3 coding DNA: TGTGCCAGCAGCCGGAGCTACGAGCAGTACTTC. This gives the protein CASSRSYEQYF.